The T cell receptor (beta chain) described here comes from a study of blood T cell repertoires in COVID-19 (TCRdb year 2020). Looking at the study overall: The collaborator samples originated in the United States, Italy and Spain and spanned the acute and convalescent phases of COVID-19. The samples were drawn from the first 160 participants of the ongoing ImmuneRACE study and from roughly 1,300 subjects provided by 6 global collaborators. Where available, HLA class I and class II types were obtained from metadata supplied by the sample provider rather than from assay-based typing. Nearly every sample came with metadata listing a de-identified subject ID, COVID-19 status, age in years and sex. The material from the prospective study consisted of cDNA or gDNA derived from T cells, B-cell-depleted T cells, or PBMCs. The repertoires were released in a freely available public database intended as a resource for research on the immune response to SARS-CoV-2. Deeply sampled blood TCRbeta repertoires from subjects exposed to, actively infected with, or recovered from COVID-19 were included in the dataset. General study outcomes and caveats: The quantity of clinical and demographic metadata differed by source and by participant and was supplied without curation.

Whole blood was collected in K2EDTA tubes by collaborating institutions according to the institutions' own protocols. For TCRbeta analysis, collaborators shipped samples in one of three forms: frozen whole blood, isolated PBMCs, or DNA extracted from either of those sample types. As regards this clone: Its antigen has not been determined. No much larger clone exists at a distance of one base, and base qualities are not known.

The immunoSEQ Assay, a bias-controlled multiplex PCR, was used to amplify TCRbeta CDR3 regions from genomic DNA. The paper's data handling went like this. Nucleated cell counts per sample were estimated from amplification of reference gene primers within the assay. To quantify the absolute abundance of each unique TCRbeta CDR3 rearrangement, sequence reads were collapsed and filtered. For each sample, productive Simpson clonality was calculated as the square root of Simpson's diversity index over productive rearrangements. The table was pulled from immuneACCESS by TCRdb, which kept in-frame rearrangements only. Such tables lose some clones; where checked, under half of the loss comes from unresolved V genes, and the rest has no known cause. V and J calls plus clone size are reproduced from that table; the DNA served to infer D and trimming. Counted in this sample were about 170,000 clones; almost 85% of them appeared once. The ten largest clones take up 13% to 15% of the sample.

Sequenced material: peripheral blood. The origin of this receptor is a man aged 18-30 years with active or convalescent COVID-19.

The DNA sequence follows: TGCGCCAGCAGCGAGAAACAGAGCTCCTACAATGAGCAGTTCTTC. The encoded protein is CASSEKQSSYNEQFF. Here the chain combines TRBV10-1 and TRBJ2-1; the D gene assignment is ambiguous. The germline V gene (reference sequence) yields WNHNN for CDR1 and SYGVQD for CDR2. Trimming removed 6 bases from V and 0 bases from J, leaving 12 bases between the germline ends. From its cysteine to its phenylalanine, the CDR3 spans 15 amino acids. Solely the CDR3 DNA is kept, with 45 bases framed from the first base.